The 12 T cell receptor beta chains reported below all come from one sample, sequenced in a study of shared clonotypes between healthy human individuals. Repertoires were generated with immunoSEQ multiplex PCR, while TCRdb's copy carries only in-frame clones and drops some. The sample has over a million clones, approximately 80% seen once. The sequencing sample was made of memory CD4+ T cells from PBMCs. Subset defined: CD45RA-negative fraction. These receptor sequences come from a man aged 18-30 years in good health. Some clones in this sample may be carry-over from other donors' samples.

In this sample, this clone turned up a few times. The gene calls are TRBV5-1 and TRBJ1-5; the D gene is possibly TRBD1 (6 bases). Germline CDR1 SGHRS, CDR2 YFSETQ. V dropped 2 bases and J dropped 3 bases, with 12 bases sitting between them. This CDR3 is 15 amino acids long. The CDR3 bases are TGCGCCAGCAGCTTTAGTGGGGGCAACAATCAGCCCCAGCATTTT. Translated, it gives CASSFSGGNNQPQHF.

The rearrangement joins TRBV18 to TRBJ2-5, with 7 positions matching TRBD2. V shed 3 bases, J shed 4 bases, and the junction held 14 bases outside the gene matches. The CDR3 has 17 residues. Germline values: CDR1 KGHSH, CDR2 LQKENI. The CDR3 nucleotides are TGTGCCAGCTCACCTCGTGGGCGGGAGCAGATTGGAGAGACCCAGTACTTC. As protein: CASSPRGREQIGETQYF.

In this sample, this clone turned up once. This rearrangement joins TRBV28 to TRBJ2-5; no definite D call. CDR1 is MDHEN and CDR2 is SYDVKM in the germline V gene. The CDR3 extends over 14 amino acids. The V end was cut by 2 bases, the J end by 4 bases, with 11 bases between. The CDR3, as DNA: TGTGCCAGCAGTTTACCCGGACGACCAGAGACCCAGTACTTC. This codes for CASSLPGRPETQYF.

The chain has TRBV28 and TRBJ2-7; 10 bases line up with TRBD1. CDR3 size: 15 residues. CDR1 is MDHEN and CDR2 is SYDVKM in the germline V gene. Trimming at V came to 6 bases and at J to 6 bases, leaving 11 bases not matched to a gene. The CDR3 loop is CASSWTGGGTREQYF. The CDR3 region has the DNA TGTGCCAGCAGCTGGACAGGGGGTGGAACCCGCGAGCAGTACTTC.

This clone was counted a single time. The rearrangement links TRBV2 to TRBJ2-3; no reliable D call. Germline CDR1 is SNHLY and CDR2 is FYNNEI. This CDR3 comprises 11 residues. V dropped 8 bases and J dropped 3 bases, with 6 bases sitting between them. In nucleotides, the CDR3 is TGTGCCAGCCATTTAACAGATACGCAGTATTTT. It is translated as CASHLTDTQYF.

This clone was seen just once. The chain carries TRBV5-6 and TRBJ1-3; TRBD1 matches 9 bases. This CDR3 has 16 residues. Germline CDR1 is SGHDT and CDR2 is YYEEEE. V lost 1 base, J lost 0 bases, and 2 bases stayed unmatched. CDR3 DNA sequence: TGTGCCAGCAGCTTGAGACAGGGGGACTCTGGAAACACCATATATTTT. Translation: CASSLRQGDSGNTIYF.

There are a few counts of this clone. The J gene is TRBJ1-1, the V gene TRBV10-3, with TRBD1 identical over 9 bases. This CDR3 region has 17 residues. V lost 3 bases, J lost 2 bases, and 10 bases stayed unmatched. The germline V gene encodes CDR1 ENHRY and CDR2 SYGVKD. The CDR3, as DNA: TGTGCCATCAGTGAAAGAGGGACAGGGAGGTCTAACACTGAAGCTTTCTTT. Translation gives CAISERGTGRSNTEAFF.

This chain uses TRBV9 with TRBJ2-1; the match to TRBD1 covers 7 bases. CDR1 is SGDLS, CDR2 YYNGEE, per germline. The junction had 5 bases not matched to a gene; V was cut back by 4 bases and J by 7 bases. The CDR3 sequence is 13 residues long. The CDR3 DNA sequence: TGTGCCAGCAGCTATCTACAGGGGAATGAGCAGTTCTTC. Protein: CASSYLQGNEQFF.

The chain joins TRBV19 to TRBJ2-1; TRBD2 matches 8 bases. This CDR3 is built from 17 residues. The ends lost 3 bases at V and 6 bases at J; junction bases unmatched: 13. Germline V CDR1 and CDR2: LNHDA, SQIVND (reference sequence). The CDR3 DNA reads as TGTGCCAGTAGTATCTTCGGGACTAGGTCCCCTCGCAATGAGCAGTTCTTC. The encoded protein is CASSIFGTRSPRNEQFF.

A word on this clone: Within the sample, other DNA sequences also encode this same CDR3. The chain is built from TRBV18 and TRBJ1-1, with 9 bases aligning to TRBD1. CDR3 size: 14 residues. V was clipped by 2 bases and J by 3 bases; unmatched bases: 1. Germline V CDR1 and CDR2: KGHSH, LQKENI. CDR3 amino acids: CASSPWTGDTEAFF. The CDR3 coding sequence is TGTGCCAGCTCACCATGGACAGGGGACACTGAAGCTTTCTTT.

This clone showed up just a few times. This chain connects TRBV6-5 to TRBJ2-3; tentatively, D is TRBD1 or TRBD2 (5 bases each). The germline V gene has CDR1 MNHEY and CDR2 SVGAGI. CDR3 size: 15 residues. Trimming shortened V by 2 bases and J by 2 bases, and 11 bases separated the two germline ends. The CDR3 protein is CASSYNRGDTDTQYF. The CDR3 nucleotides read TGTGCCAGCAGTTACAATCGGGGCGACACAGATACGCAGTATTTT.

The gene calls are TRBV19 and TRBJ1-5; TRBD1 might be the D (5 bases). The CDR3 sequence is 14 residues long. Germline CDR1 reads LNHDA; CDR2 reads SQIVND (reference sequence). Trimming stripped 7 bases from V and 0 bases from J, with 10 bases between. The CDR3 DNA sequence: TGTGCCAGTACCCAGGGATTTAGCAATCAGCCCCAGCATTTT. It is translated as CASTQGFSNQPQHF. The full variable domain, rest sourced from reference TRBV19 and TRBJ1-5, is DGGITQSPKYLFRKEGQNVTLSCEQNLNHDAMYWYRQDPGQGLRLIYYSQIVNDFQKGDIAEGYSVSREKKESFPLTVTSAQKNPTAFYLCASTQGFSNQPQHFGDGTRLSIL.